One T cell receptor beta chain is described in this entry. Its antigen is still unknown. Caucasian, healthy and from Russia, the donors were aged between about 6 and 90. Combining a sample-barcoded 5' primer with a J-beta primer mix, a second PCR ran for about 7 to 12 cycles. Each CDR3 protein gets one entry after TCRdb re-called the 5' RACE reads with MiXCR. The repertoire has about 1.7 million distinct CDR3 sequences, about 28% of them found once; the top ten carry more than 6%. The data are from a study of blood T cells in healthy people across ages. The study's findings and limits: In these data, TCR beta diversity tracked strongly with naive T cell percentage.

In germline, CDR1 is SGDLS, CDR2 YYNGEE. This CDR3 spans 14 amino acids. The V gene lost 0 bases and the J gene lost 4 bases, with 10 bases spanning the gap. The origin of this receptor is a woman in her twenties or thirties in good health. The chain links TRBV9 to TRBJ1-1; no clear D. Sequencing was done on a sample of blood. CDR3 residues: CASSVGGIGTEAFF. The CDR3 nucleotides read TGTGCCAGCAGCGTAGGCGGGATAGGCACTGAAGCTTTCTTT.